This TCR beta chain was sequenced for a study of cytomegalovirus exposure and HLA in healthy donors. The study's findings and limits: The study put some 150 TCR beta chains on its list as cytomegalovirus-associated.

This clone was seen once. As yet, its antigen is unknown. Clones were sequenced by immunoSEQ multiplex PCR, and TCRdb holds only the in-frame ones, with some missing. The sample holds more than 90,000 clones; 86% are singletons and the top ten take approximately 4.9%. This CDR3 is built from 15 residues. Per germline, CDR1 MNHEY and CDR2 SMNVEV (reference sequence). V shed 6 bases and J shed 3 bases, with 18 bases lying between them. This TCR derives from a man younger than 35 in good health and CMV-seronegative. The gene calls are TRBV27 and TRBJ2-7; tentatively, D is TRBD2 (6 bases). The sample consisted of PBMCs. The CDR3 coding sequence is TGTGCCAGCAGCCCAACGGCTAGCGTACTCTACGAGCAGTACTTC. Translating it yields CASSPTASVLYEQYF.